This T cell receptor beta chain was sequenced for a study of T cells after yellow fever vaccination. TCRdb processed the 5' RACE reads anew with MiXCR; each CDR3 protein has one entry. Of about 400,000 distinct CDR3 sequences listed, 6.2% are singletons. The CDR3 totals 15 residues. With 2 bases removed from V and 2 bases from J, the gap between germline ends came to 12 bases. CDR1 SGHNT and CDR2 YYREEE come from the germline V gene (reference sequence). Sequences were derived from PBMCs, sampled 5 days after the yellow fever booster vaccination. The chain is built from TRBV5-4 and TRBJ2-3; D is possibly TRBD2 (6 bases). The receptor comes from a man aged 25-40 years who received the YFV17D yellow fever vaccine. The CDR3 loop reads CASSFGAGNTDTQYF. The CDR3 nucleotides read TGTGCCAGCAGCTTCGGGGCGGGGAACACAGATACGCAGTATTTT.